This T cell receptor (beta chain) was identified in a study of cytomegalovirus exposure and HLA in healthy donors. Study background: As an earlier analysis found, roughly 180 million T cells yielded about 120 million unique TCR beta sequences.

General study findings and limits: Productive rates of about 90% or about 30% were seen for most TCR beta V segments in an earlier analysis.

Those who donated were healthy bone marrow donors. In regard to this clone: The antigen is not known.

Between the trimmed V and J ends, which lost 1 base and 3 bases, there was a span of 13 bases. The CDR3 runs 16 residues. The germline V gene encodes CDR1 SGHVS and CDR2 FQNEAQ. 13 Jbeta primers and 60 Vbeta primers were used for the PCR. Original processing notes: The authors later counted roughly 79 million unique TCR beta chains, some 11 million of them shared. Sequenced by immunoSEQ multiplex PCR; TCRdb stores in-frame clones only, minus some. That table gives V, J and clone size, and the DNA gave D and trimming. The data contain roughly 110,000 clones, approximately 70% of them singletons. The sequenced sample was PBMCs. V and J are TRBV7-8 and TRBJ2-1; D might be TRBD2 (6 bases). The sequence derives from a boy aged 10-17 years in good health and CMV-seronegative. The chain's CDR3 is CASSLGFGTLYNEQFF. The CDR3 nucleotides are TGTGCCAGCAGCTTAGGCTTTGGGACTCTCTACAATGAGCAGTTCTTC.